These 21 T cell receptor beta chains were sequenced from one sample in a study of blood T cell repertoires in COVID-19. Profiled with immunoSEQ multiplex PCR; TCRdb holds only in-frame clones, not every one. The data hold around 50,000 clones, with approximately 82% observed a single time. The source material was peripheral blood. The origin of the receptors is a human donor in a cohort sampled during active COVID-19.

The chain couples TRBV10-3 to TRBJ2-3; TRBD2 agrees at 8 bases. From germline, CDR1 is ENHRY and CDR2 SYGVKD. The CDR3 totals 15 residues. After removal of 6 bases from V and 0 bases from J, the junction contained 5 bases not matched to a gene. Here the CDR3 DNA reads TGTGCCATCAGCCGTGGACTAGCCAGCACAGATACGCAGTATTTT. Amino acid sequence: CAISRGLASTDTQYF.

The rearrangement joins TRBV5-1 to TRBJ2-3; the match to TRBD2 covers 12 bases. The CDR3 consists of 16 residues. The germline V gene encodes CDR1 SGHRS and CDR2 YFSETQ. V dropped 4 bases and J dropped 3; count of bases not matched to a gene: 6. CDR3 coding DNA: TGCGCCAGCAGCCCCCGGACTAGCGGGGTGACAGATACGCAGTATTTT. This encodes CASSPRTSGVTDTQYF.

The chain carries TRBV6-2 or TRBV6-3 and TRBJ2-1; 8 positions match TRBD2. CDR1 and CDR2 (germline): MNHEY, SVGEGT. V shed 6 bases and J 4 bases; nucleotides not matched to a gene: 8. This CDR3 contains 15 residues. The DNA for the CDR3 is TGTGCCAGCAGCCCCTCGGAGCGGGAGTACAATGAGCAGTTCTTC. Translation gives CASSPSEREYNEQFF.

This chain joins TRBV5-1 and TRBJ2-7; possible D gene TRBD2, 5 bases. The length of the CDR3 is 14 residues. The V and J ends lost 7 bases and 5 bases respectively, with 19 bases between them. Germline lookup yields CDR1 SGHRS and CDR2 YFSETQ. The CDR3 region has the DNA TGCGCCAGCTGCGAGGTAGGCGGGTTCGACGAGCAGTACTTC. As protein: CASCEVGGFDEQYF.

The rearrangement joins TRBV19 to TRBJ1-1, with TRBD1 matching 9 bases. The J segment lost 7 bases and the V segment lost 8 bases, leaving 8 bases of the junction unmatched. Looked up from germline, CDR1 is LNHDA and CDR2 is SQIVND (reference sequence). This CDR3 is built from 13 residues. The CDR3 protein is CASGYTGGFEAFF. CDR3 DNA: TGTGCCAGTGGATACACAGGGGGCTTTGAAGCTTTCTTT.

This sequence joins TRBV15 and TRBJ2-7, with D hard to call. V lost 3 bases and J lost 1, with 10 bases in between. Germline loops: CDR1 LNHNV, CDR2 YYDKDF (reference sequence). The CDR3 has 14 amino acids. For the CDR3, the DNA is TGTGCCACCAGCAGGGCCCAAAGATCCTACGAGCAGTACTTC. This gives the protein CATSRAQRSYEQYF.

J is TRBJ1-4 and V is TRBV4-3; 7 bases align to TRBD1. V was pared by 3 bases and J by 5 bases, with 9 bases of the junction left unmatched. Germline V CDR1 and CDR2: LGHNA, YSLEER. The CDR3 spans 16 residues. Here the CDR3 DNA reads TGCGCCAGCAGCCAGAATTCACAGGGGAGGAATGAAAAACTGTTTTTT. Residues: CASSQNSQGRNEKLFF.

V is TRBV5-1 and J is TRBJ1-2; D is ambiguous. The CDR3 extends over 13 amino acids. CDR1 is SGHRS and CDR2 is YFSETQ in the germline V gene. V lost 1 base, J lost 2 bases, and 6 bases lay in between. CDR3 in DNA: TGCGCCAGCAGCTTGAACCGGAACTATGGCTACACCTTC. This codes for CASSLNRNYGYTF.

This sequence joins TRBV15 and TRBJ1-5; TRBD1 is a possible D gene (6 bases). Trimming pared 1 base from V and 9 bases from J, leaving 16 bases between. This CDR3 contains 15 residues. Germline CDR1 LNHNV, CDR2 YYDKDF (reference sequence). CDR3 coding DNA: TGTGCCACCAGCAGAGGTCCAGGGGAAGAGGGGCCCCAGCATTTT. It translates to CATSRGPGEEGPQHF.

The chain has TRBV24-1 and TRBJ1-5; D might be TRBD1 (5 bases). CDR1 is KGHDR, CDR2 SFDVKD, per germline. Trimming stripped 0 bases from V and 6 bases from J, with 14 bases between. CDR3 length: 16 amino acids. DNA for the CDR3: TGTGCCACCAGTGATTTGCGTTCCCAGGGCAGTCAGCCCCAGCATTTT. Translated: CATSDLRSQGSQPQHF.

V is TRBV7-2 and J is TRBJ2-7; TRBD2 agrees at 10 bases. The CDR3 has 17 amino acids. The J segment lost 4 bases and the V segment lost 1 base, leaving 10 bases of the junction unmatched. Germline loops: CDR1 SGHTA, CDR2 FQGNSA. The CDR3 sequence: CASSLGGASGGGYEQYF. The CDR3 DNA reads TGTGCCAGCAGCTTAGGTGGGGCTAGCGGGGGAGGGTACGAGCAGTACTTC.

This rearrangement joins TRBV5-1 to TRBJ2-7; D not resolved. V lost 0 bases, J lost 5 bases, and 12 bases lay in between. Germline V lookup: CDR1 SGHRS, CDR2 YFSETQ. CDR3 length: 14 residues. The CDR3 here is CASSLGSSYHEQYF. CDR3 sequence (DNA): TGCGCCAGCAGCTTGGGTAGTAGCTATCACGAGCAGTACTTC.

The chain joins TRBV5-1 to TRBJ1-6; the D gene is possibly TRBD1 (5 bases). Germline V gene data show CDR1 as SGHRS and CDR2 as YFSETQ. V lost 1 base, J lost 7 bases, and 12 bases lay in between. The CDR3 consists of 15 residues. CDR3 bases: TGCGCCAGCAGCTTGAGGGGCGAAGGCAATTCACCCCTCCACTTT. Translating it yields CASSLRGEGNSPLHF.

The rearrangement joins TRBV7-3 to TRBJ2-2; TRBD1 matches 7 bases. This CDR3 has 13 amino acids. The trim removed 5 bases at V and 5 bases at J, leaving 2 bases unmatched. Looked up from germline, CDR1 is SGHTA and CDR2 is FQGTGA. The DNA for the CDR3 is TGTGCCAGCAGCGAACAGGGGACCGGGGAGCTGTTTTTT. Translating gives CASSEQGTGELFF.

This CDR3 is CASSRSGPTANEQYF. CDR3 nucleotide sequence: TGTGCCAGCAGTCGATCCGGGCCGACAGCCAACGAGCAGTACTTC. The rearrangement uses TRBV6-6 and TRBJ2-7; perhaps TRBD1 as D (5 bases). CDR1 is MNHNY, CDR2 SVGAGI, per germline (reference sequence). Trimming stripped 5 bases from V and 5 bases from J, with 19 bases between. The CDR3 sequence is 15 residues long.

The rearrangement joins TRBV11-3 to TRBJ2-7, with 12 bases identical to TRBD2. V was pared by 5 bases and J by 3 bases, with 2 bases of the junction left unmatched. The CDR3 spans 14 residues. Per the germline V gene, CDR1 is SGHNT and CDR2 is YENEEA. CDR3 in DNA: TGTGCCAGCAGCCTAGCGGGGGGGGTCTACGAGCAGTACTTC. As protein: CASSLAGGVYEQYF.

This rearrangement joins TRBV5-1 to TRBJ2-7; D might be TRBD2 (5 bases). This CDR3 is 11 amino acids long. V lost 0 bases and J lost 13, with 11 bases in between. Germline CDR1 and CDR2: SGHRS and YFSETQ. In DNA, the CDR3 is TGCGCCAGCAGCTTGGGTTCAGCGGTATACTTC. This gives the protein CASSLGSAVYF. The whole variable domain, remainder taken from reference TRBV5-1 and TRBJ2-7, is KAGVTQTPRYLIKTRGQQVTLSCSPISGHRSVSWYQQTPGQGLQFLFEYFSETQRNKGNFPGRFSGRQFSNSRSEMNVSTLELGDSALYLCASSLGSAVYFGPGTRLTVT.

V usage is TRBV28 and J usage is TRBJ1-6; 7 nucleotides align to TRBD1. CDR1 is MDHEN and CDR2 is SYDVKM in the germline V gene. J lost 4 bases, V lost 6 bases, and 15 bases had no gene match. The CDR3 is made up of 18 amino acids. DNA for the CDR3: TGTGCCAGCAGCCCGATAAGCGACAGGGACCATTATAATTCACCCCTCCACTTT. This gives the protein CASSPISDRDHYNSPLHF.

Here the CDR3 reads CASSQGRTGLHQVAQYF. The DNA of the CDR3 is TGTGCCAGCAGCCAAGGGAGAACGGGACTCCATCAGGTGGCGCAGTATTTT. The rearrangement uses TRBV3-1 (or the pseudogene TRBV3-2) and TRBJ2-3; a possible D gene is TRBD2 (6 bases). Germline V gives CDR1 LGHDT, CDR2 YNNKEL (reference sequence). V lost 1 base and J 10 bases, leaving 24 bases between the germline ends. This CDR3 contains 17 residues.

The V call is TRBV6-5, the J call TRBJ1-4; unclear D gene. Germline V gene sequence: CDR1 MNHEY, CDR2 SVGAGI. The CDR3 extends over 15 amino acids. V gave up 7 bases and J gave up 3 bases, with 15 bases separating them. CDR3 in DNA: TGTGCCAGCACTCAAATGGGGAGGGCTAATGAAAAACTGTTTTTT. Protein sequence: CASTQMGRANEKLFF.

J is TRBJ2-7 and V is TRBV28; possibly TRBD2 for D (6 bases). CDR1 and CDR2 from the germline V gene are MDHEN and SYDVKM. V was trimmed by 7 bases and J by 7 bases, leaving 11 bases between them. The length of the CDR3 is 11 residues. CDR3: CASTDGGEQYF. The CDR3, as DNA: TGTGCCAGCACCGATGGGGGGGAGCAGTACTTC.